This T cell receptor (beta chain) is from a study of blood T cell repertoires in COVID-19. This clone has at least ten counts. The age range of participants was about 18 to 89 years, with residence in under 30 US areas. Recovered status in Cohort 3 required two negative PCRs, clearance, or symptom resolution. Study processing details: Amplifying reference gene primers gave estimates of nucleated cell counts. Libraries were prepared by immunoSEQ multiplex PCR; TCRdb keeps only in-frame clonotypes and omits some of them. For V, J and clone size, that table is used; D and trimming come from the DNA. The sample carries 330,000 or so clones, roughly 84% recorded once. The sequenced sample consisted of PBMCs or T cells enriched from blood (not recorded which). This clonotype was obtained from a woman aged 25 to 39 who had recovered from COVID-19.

As DNA, the CDR3 is TGTGCCAGCAGCGGATCGCCCCGATTGGACAGTAACTATGGCTACACCTTC. It specifies CASSGSPRLDSNYGYTF. V and J are TRBV9 and TRBJ1-2, with a weak D call TRBD1 (6 bases). Germline-derived CDR1 and CDR2 are SGDLS and YYNGEE. The V and J ends lost 3 bases and 1 base respectively, with 19 bases between them. The CDR3 sequence is 17 residues long.